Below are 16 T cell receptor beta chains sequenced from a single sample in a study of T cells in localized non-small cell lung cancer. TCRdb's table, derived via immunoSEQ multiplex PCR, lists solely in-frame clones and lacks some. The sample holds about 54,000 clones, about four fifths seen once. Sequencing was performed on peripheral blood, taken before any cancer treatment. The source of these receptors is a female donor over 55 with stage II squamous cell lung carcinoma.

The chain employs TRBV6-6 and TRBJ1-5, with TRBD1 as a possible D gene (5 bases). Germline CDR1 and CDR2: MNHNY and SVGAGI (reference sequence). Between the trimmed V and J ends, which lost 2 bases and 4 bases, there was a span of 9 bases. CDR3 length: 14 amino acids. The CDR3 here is CASSYGDGNQPQHF. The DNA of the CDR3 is TGTGCCAGCAGTTACGGGGACGGGAATCAGCCCCAGCATTTT.

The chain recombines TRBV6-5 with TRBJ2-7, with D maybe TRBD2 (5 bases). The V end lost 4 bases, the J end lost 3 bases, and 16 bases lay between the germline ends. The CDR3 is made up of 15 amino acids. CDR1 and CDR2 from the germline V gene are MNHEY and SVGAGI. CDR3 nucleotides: TGTGCCAGCAGTTCCCCTAGCTGGGGAGTCTACGAGCAGTACTTC. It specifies CASSSPSWGVYEQYF.

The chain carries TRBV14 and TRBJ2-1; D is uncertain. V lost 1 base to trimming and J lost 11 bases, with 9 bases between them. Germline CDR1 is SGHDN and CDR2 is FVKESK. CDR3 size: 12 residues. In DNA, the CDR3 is TGTGCCAGCAGCCAAGGATGGGGTCAGCAGTTCTTC. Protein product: CASSQGWGQQFF.

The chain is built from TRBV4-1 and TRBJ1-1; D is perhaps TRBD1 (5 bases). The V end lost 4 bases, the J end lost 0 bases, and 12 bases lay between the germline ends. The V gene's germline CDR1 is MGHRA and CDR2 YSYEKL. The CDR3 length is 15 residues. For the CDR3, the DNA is TGCGCCAGCAGCCTTCCGGGGGGGATGAACACTGAAGCTTTCTTT. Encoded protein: CASSLPGGMNTEAFF.

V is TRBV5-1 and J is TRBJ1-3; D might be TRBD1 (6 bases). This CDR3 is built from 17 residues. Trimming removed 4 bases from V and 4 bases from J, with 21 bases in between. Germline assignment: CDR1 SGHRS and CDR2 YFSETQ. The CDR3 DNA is TGCGCCAGCAGCCCGGGGGCAGCGCCCCACGCCGGAAACACCATATATTTT. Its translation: CASSPGAAPHAGNTIYF.

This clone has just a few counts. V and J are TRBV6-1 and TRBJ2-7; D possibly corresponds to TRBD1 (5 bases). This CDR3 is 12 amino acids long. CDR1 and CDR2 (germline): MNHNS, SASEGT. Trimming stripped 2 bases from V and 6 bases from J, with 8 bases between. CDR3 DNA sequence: TGTGCCAGCAGTGAACAGGGCTCCGAGCAGTACTTC. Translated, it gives CASSEQGSEQYF.

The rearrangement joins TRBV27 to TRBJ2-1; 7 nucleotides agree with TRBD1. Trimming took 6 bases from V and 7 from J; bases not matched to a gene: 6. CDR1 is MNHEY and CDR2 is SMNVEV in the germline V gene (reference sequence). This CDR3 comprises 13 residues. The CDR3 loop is CASRGGSANEQFF. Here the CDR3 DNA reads TGTGCCAGCAGAGGGGGCTCCGCGAATGAGCAGTTCTTC.

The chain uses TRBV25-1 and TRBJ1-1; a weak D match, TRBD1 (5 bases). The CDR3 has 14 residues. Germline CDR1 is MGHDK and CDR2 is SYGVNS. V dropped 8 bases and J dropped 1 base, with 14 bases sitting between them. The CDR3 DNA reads TGTGCCAGCCGAAAGGGGTCGGGGAACACTGAAGCTTTCTTT. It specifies CASRKGSGNTEAFF.

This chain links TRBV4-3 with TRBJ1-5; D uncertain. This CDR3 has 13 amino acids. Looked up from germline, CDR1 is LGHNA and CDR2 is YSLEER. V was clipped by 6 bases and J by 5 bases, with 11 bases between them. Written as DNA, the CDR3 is TGCGCCAGCAGGCGGTTGGAAGATCAGCCCCAGCATTTT. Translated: CASRRLEDQPQHF.

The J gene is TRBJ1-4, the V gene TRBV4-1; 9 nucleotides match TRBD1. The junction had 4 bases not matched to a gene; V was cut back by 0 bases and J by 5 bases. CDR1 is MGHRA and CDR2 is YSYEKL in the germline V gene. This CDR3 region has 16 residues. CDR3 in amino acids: CASSQDGGQGNEKLFF. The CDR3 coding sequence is TGCGCCAGCAGCCAAGATGGGGGACAGGGCAATGAAAAACTGTTTTTT.

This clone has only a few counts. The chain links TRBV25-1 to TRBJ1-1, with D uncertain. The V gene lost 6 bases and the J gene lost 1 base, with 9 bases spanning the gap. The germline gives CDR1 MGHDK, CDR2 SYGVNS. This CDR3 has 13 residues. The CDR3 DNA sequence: TGTGCCAGCAGATATATGGGGAACACTGAAGCTTTCTTT. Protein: CASRYMGNTEAFF.

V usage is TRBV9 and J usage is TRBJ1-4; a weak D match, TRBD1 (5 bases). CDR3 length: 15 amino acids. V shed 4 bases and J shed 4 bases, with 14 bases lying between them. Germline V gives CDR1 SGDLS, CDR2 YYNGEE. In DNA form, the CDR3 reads TGTGCCAGCAGCCCCCAGACAGACCTTAATGAAAAACTGTTTTTT. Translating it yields CASSPQTDLNEKLFF.

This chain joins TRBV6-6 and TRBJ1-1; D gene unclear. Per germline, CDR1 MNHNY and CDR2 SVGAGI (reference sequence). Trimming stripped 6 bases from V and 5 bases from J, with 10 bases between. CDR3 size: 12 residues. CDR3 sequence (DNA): TGTGCCAGCAGACCCGGACGGACTGAAGCTTTCTTT. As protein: CASRPGRTEAFF.

As DNA, the CDR3 is TGTGCCAGCAGCTGGACGGAGCAGTTCTTC. This encodes CASSWTEQFF. The chain employs TRBV7-2 and TRBJ2-1; no reliable D call. Per the germline V gene, CDR1 is SGHTA and CDR2 is FQGNSA. V dropped 4 bases and J dropped 10 bases, with 5 bases sitting between them. This CDR3 has 10 residues.

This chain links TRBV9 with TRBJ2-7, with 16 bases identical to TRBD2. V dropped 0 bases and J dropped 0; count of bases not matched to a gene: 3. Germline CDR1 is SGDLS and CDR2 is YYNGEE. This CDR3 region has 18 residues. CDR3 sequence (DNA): TGTGCCAGCAGCGTAGCCGGGACTAGCGGGGGGGCCTCCTACGAGCAGTACTTC. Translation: CASSVAGTSGGASYEQYF.

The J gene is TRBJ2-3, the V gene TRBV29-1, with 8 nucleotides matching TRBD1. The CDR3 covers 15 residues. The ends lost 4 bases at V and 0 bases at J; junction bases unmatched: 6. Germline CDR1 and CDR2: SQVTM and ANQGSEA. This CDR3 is CSVGRRGPSTDTQYF. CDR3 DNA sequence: TGCAGCGTTGGGCGCAGGGGGCCGAGCACAGATACGCAGTATTTT.